This T cell receptor beta chain was documented in a study of T cell clusters in autoimmune cytopenias. Some 38,000 genome equivalents of blood DNA were amplified for TRB. Germline CDR1 and CDR2: GTSNPN and SVGIG (reference sequence). The CDR3 loop spans 17 amino acids. Its frequency marks this clonotype as medium-sized. Multiplex touch-down PCR amplified TRB using TRB-A and TRB-B pools in one tube. TCRdb re-called the multiplex PCR reads; one entry per CDR3 protein, DNA not given. The sample yields about 5,000 distinct CDR3 sequences, of which the top ten take up roughly a fifth. The gene calls are TRBV30 and TRBJ2-6; TCRdb calls TRBD1, which cannot be checked without DNA. The specimen was peripheral blood. The TCR comes from a human donor with an autoimmune cytopenia or autoimmune hepatitis (not recorded which). CDR3 sequence reads: CAWNWDNERSGANVLTF.